This T cell receptor (beta chain) was recorded in a study of T cell clonality in common variable immunodeficiency. Study-level results: Shared TCRbeta clones were fewer between CVID subjects than controls. The cause of increased CVID clonality remains unclear without subpopulation sequencing. In common variable immunodeficiency, TCR beta chains reportedly carried fewer deletions and N-nucleotide insertions.

Using immunoSEQ multiplex PCR, the repertoire was profiled, and TCRdb retains in-frame clones only, with some absent. The profile covers under 40,000 clones, none occurring a single time. CDR3 size: 14 residues. Germline CDR1 is KGHSH and CDR2 is LQKENI. After removal of 6 bases from V and 3 bases from J, the junction contained 5 bases not matched to a gene. This clone was counted ten times or more. No antigen is known for it. The read is 3 residues too short to cover the CDR3 end, so that end is filled in from the germline J gene. This clonotype was obtained from a person aged 18-69 years in good health. Material for sequencing was peripheral blood mononuclear cells. This chain links TRBV18 with TRBJ1-3, with 7 bases fitting TRBD1. CDR3 protein: CASSFDRDGNTIYF. CDR3 DNA, as far as it was read: TGTGCCAGCTCGTTCGACAGGGATGGAAACACC.